This TCR beta chain originates from a study of CD8 T cells in Susac syndrome. This CDR3 has 16 amino acids. Germline lookup yields CDR1 SNHLY and CDR2 FYNNEI. V gave up 2 bases and J gave up 1 base, with 14 bases separating them. The multiple sclerosis controls were treatment-naive patients affected by stable or active relapsing-remitting disease. TEMRA cells were enriched by FACS, and CD4+ and CD8+ T cells were negatively isolated. Random hexamers served to reverse transcribe roughly 0.45 to 1 ug RNA. With immunoSEQ multiplex PCR, TCR beta CDR3 was amplified across 54 Vbeta and 13 Jbeta. TCRdb used MiXCR to reprocess the immunoSEQ multiplex PCR reads, holding one entry per CDR3 protein. Of hundreds of thousands of distinct CDR3 sequences listed, about 94% are singletons.

This TCR came from a human donor with multiple sclerosis. Specimen: CD8+ T cells from PBMCs. The V gene is TRBV2, the J gene TRBJ1-1, with D possibly being TRBD1 (5 bases). This CDR3 reads CASSESPGHGNTEAFF. CDR3 in DNA: TGTGCCAGCAGTGAATCGCCCGGACACGGGAACACTGAAGCTTTCTTT.